This T cell receptor (beta chain) was sequenced for a study of PD-L1 blockade in urothelial cancer. Study-level information: Patients went on atezolizumab around 2014, receiving 1,200 mg intravenously every 3 weeks. There were a median of roughly 140,000 T cells in blood samples.

V shed 2 bases and J 2 bases; nucleotides not matched to a gene: 12. The CDR3 is 19 residues long. CDR1 is ENHRY and CDR2 is SYGVKD in the germline V gene. The sample holds one count of this clone. Measured with immunoSEQ multiplex PCR; TCRdb has only the in-frame clones, and not every one. The sample contains over 75,000 clones, about 89% of which appear only once. As for time point: pretreatment peripheral blood. The receptor's source is a woman of 80 years or more with urothelial cancer. The sample in question was PBMCs, obtained around atezolizumab (anti-PD-L1) treatment. The chain employs TRBV10-3 and TRBJ2-7; 13 bases map to TRBD2. The CDR3 coding sequence is TGTGCCATCAGTGAGACCCCAGGGACTAGCGGGAAGTCCGCCTACGAGCAGTACTTC. Translating it yields CAISETPGTSGKSAYEQYF.